These T cell receptor beta chains were read from a single sample in a study of identifying expanded T cells in peripheral blood. The repertoire was sequenced with immunoSEQ multiplex PCR; TCRdb's copy has only in-frame clones and lacks some. Among 90,000 to 100,000 clones listed, roughly 90% were seen once. Sequencing was performed on blood. The source of these receptors is a person aged 18 to 70 in good health. Both conserved end residues are part of each CDR3. The D gene is left open where the match is weak. The listing skips clone size in some rows; elsewhere it reads once, few, many or a size class.

D gene: -; J gene: TRBJ2-1; V gene: TRBV6-1; clone size: -; CDR3 protein: CASTTHTYNEQFF; CDR3 DNA: TGTGCCAGCACGACCCACACCTACAATGAGCAGTTCTTC
D gene: TRBD1; J gene: TRBJ2-7; V gene: TRBV9; clone size: -; CDR3 protein: CASSVASRTGGSEQYF; CDR3 DNA: TGTGCCAGCAGCGTAGCTTCGAGGACAGGGGGGAGTGAGCAGTACTTC
D gene: -; J gene: TRBJ1-3; V gene: TRBV18; clone size: -; CDR3 protein: CASSPPRPHSGNTIYF; CDR3 DNA: TGTGCCAGCTCACCACCGAGACCTCACTCTGGAAACACCATATATTTT
D gene: TRBD2; J gene: TRBJ2-3; V gene: TRBV6-6; clone size: once; CDR3 protein: CASSPTSGERDTQYF; CDR3 DNA: TGTGCCAGCAGCCCCACTAGCGGGGAGCGAGATACGCAGTATTTT
D gene: TRBD2; J gene: TRBJ2-5; V gene: TRBV9; clone size: -; CDR3 protein: CASSHGGARETQYF; CDR3 DNA: TGTGCCAGCAGCCACGGGGGGGCTCGGGAGACCCAGTACTTC
D gene: TRBD1; J gene: TRBJ2-7; V gene: TRBV7-2; clone size: -; CDR3 protein: CASSWDREGEQYF; CDR3 DNA: TGTGCCAGCAGCTGGGACAGGGAGGGCGAGCAGTACTTC
D gene: -; J gene: TRBJ2-7; V gene: TRBV19; clone size: -; CDR3 protein: CASNQGLSYEQYF; CDR3 DNA: TGTGCCAGTAATCAGGGTCTCTCCTACGAGCAGTACTTC
D gene: TRBD1; J gene: TRBJ1-2; V gene: TRBV4-3; clone size: -; CDR3 protein: CASSQTGVYGYTF; CDR3 DNA: TGCGCCAGCAGCCAAACAGGGGTCTATGGCTACACCTTC
D gene: -; J gene: TRBJ1-2; V gene: TRBV21-1; clone size: -; CDR3 protein: CASSKEGSDARGYTF; CDR3 DNA: TGTGCCAGCAGCAAGGAAGGGTCGGATGCTAGAGGCTACACCTTC
D gene: -; J gene: TRBJ1-3; V gene: TRBV9; clone size: -; CDR3 protein: CASSAGGGRGNTIYF; CDR3 DNA: TGTGCCAGCAGCGCAGGCGGCGGCCGGGGAAACACCATATATTTT
D gene: -; J gene: TRBJ2-5; V gene: TRBV15; clone size: -; CDR3 protein: CATSPSLAAETQYF; CDR3 DNA: TGTGCCACCAGCCCTAGCTTAGCGGCAGAGACCCAGTACTTC
D gene: -; J gene: TRBJ2-7; V gene: TRBV11-3; clone size: -; CDR3 protein: CASSPGGGSSYEQYF; CDR3 DNA: TGTGCCAGCAGCCCAGGGGGGGGTAGCTCCTACGAGCAGTACTTC
D gene: TRBD1; J gene: TRBJ1-1; V gene: TRBV5-4; clone size: -; CDR3 protein: CASTLRTGPGTEAFF; CDR3 DNA: TGTGCCAGCACCTTGCGGACAGGGCCGGGAACTGAAGCTTTCTTT
D gene: TRBD1; J gene: TRBJ2-2; V gene: TRBV14; clone size: -; CDR3 protein: CASSQTGAAGELFF; CDR3 DNA: TGTGCCAGCAGCCAGACAGGGGCCGCCGGGGAGCTGTTTTTT
D gene: -; J gene: TRBJ1-4; V gene: TRBV28; clone size: -; CDR3 protein: CASSLWRRADGSTNEKLFF; CDR3 DNA: TGTGCCAGCAGTTTATGGCGAAGAGCGGACGGGTCAACTAATGAAAAACTGTTTTTT
D gene: -; J gene: TRBJ1-2; V gene: TRBV5-1; clone size: -; CDR3 protein: CASSLTSDYGYTF; CDR3 DNA: TGCGCCAGCAGCTTGACGTCGGACTATGGCTACACCTTC
D gene: -; J gene: TRBJ1-3; V gene: TRBV7-8; clone size: -; CDR3 protein: CASSALSSGNTIYF; CDR3 DNA: TGTGCCAGCAGCGCACTAAGCTCTGGAAACACCATATATTTT
D gene: TRBD2; J gene: TRBJ2-3; V gene: TRBV6-4; clone size: -; CDR3 protein: CASSDSAGASTDTQYF; CDR3 DNA: TGTGCCAGCAGTGACTCTGCGGGAGCTAGCACAGATACGCAGTATTTT
D gene: -; J gene: TRBJ2-7; V gene: TRBV5-4; clone size: -; CDR3 protein: CASSLGARPSYEQYF; CDR3 DNA: TGTGCCAGCAGCTTAGGGGCCCGACCCTCCTACGAGCAGTACTTC
D gene: TRBD1; J gene: TRBJ1-1; V gene: TRBV9; clone size: -; CDR3 protein: CASSVGQGATEAFF; CDR3 DNA: TGTGCCAGCAGCGTAGGACAGGGGGCGACTGAAGCTTTCTTT
D gene: TRBD1; J gene: TRBJ2-7; V gene: TRBV27; clone size: -; CDR3 protein: CASSVNRGTEQYF; CDR3 DNA: TGTGCCAGCAGTGTTAACAGGGGTACCGAGCAGTACTTC
D gene: -; J gene: TRBJ1-1; V gene: TRBV6-5; clone size: -; CDR3 protein: CASSFNRGGDRREAFF; CDR3 DNA: TGTGCCAGCAGTTTCAACAGAGGAGGGGACCGCCGTGAAGCTTTCTTT
D gene: TRBD1; J gene: TRBJ1-2; V gene: TRBV4-3; clone size: -; CDR3 protein: CASSQVQGANYGYTF; CDR3 DNA: TGCGCCAGCAGCCAAGTTCAGGGGGCCAACTATGGCTACACCTTC
D gene: -; J gene: TRBJ2-7; V gene: TRBV19; clone size: once; CDR3 protein: CASSMFASTVYEQYF; CDR3 DNA: TGTGCCAGTAGTATGTTCGCGTCTACCGTTTACGAGCAGTACTTC
D gene: TRBD2; J gene: TRBJ2-7; V gene: TRBV5-1; clone size: -; CDR3 protein: CASSLGASGSGYEQYF; CDR3 DNA: TGCGCCAGCAGCTTGGGGGCTAGCGGGAGTGGGTACGAGCAGTACTTC
D gene: TRBD1; J gene: TRBJ2-5; V gene: TRBV5-6; clone size: -; CDR3 protein: CASSFEQGATQYF; CDR3 DNA: TGTGCCAGCAGCTTTGAACAGGGGGCGACCCAGTACTTC
D gene: -; J gene: TRBJ1-3; V gene: TRBV15; clone size: few; CDR3 protein: CATSRDSYSGNTIYF; CDR3 DNA: TGTGCCACCAGCAGAGATAGTTACTCTGGAAACACCATATATTTT
D gene: TRBD1; J gene: TRBJ1-6; V gene: TRBV5-1; clone size: few; CDR3 protein: CASSLAGQGSYNSPLHF; CDR3 DNA: TGCGCCAGCAGCTTGGCGGGACAGGGCTCCTATAATTCACCCCTCCACTTT
D gene: -; J gene: TRBJ2-3; V gene: TRBV10-1; clone size: -; CDR3 protein: CASSDSMGSTADTQYF; CDR3 DNA: TGCGCCAGCAGTGATTCGATGGGCAGTACTGCAGATACGCAGTATTTT
D gene: -; J gene: TRBJ2-5; V gene: TRBV2; clone size: -; CDR3 protein: CASSARTVGETQYF; CDR3 DNA: TGTGCCAGCAGTGCAAGGACAGTGGGGGAGACCCAGTACTTC
D gene: -; J gene: TRBJ2-7; V gene: TRBV30; clone size: -; CDR3 protein: CAWSSSSYEQYF; CDR3 DNA: TGTGCCTGGAGCAGTAGCTCCTACGAGCAGTACTTC
D gene: TRBD2; J gene: TRBJ2-3; V gene: TRBV5-1; clone size: -; CDR3 protein: CASSPLTSGGLDTQYF; CDR3 DNA: TGCGCCAGCAGCCCTCTGACTAGCGGGGGGTTGGATACGCAGTATTTT
D gene: TRBD1; J gene: TRBJ2-7; V gene: TRBV18; clone size: -; CDR3 protein: CASSPSDRGQQYF; CDR3 DNA: TGTGCCAGCTCACCATCGGACAGGGGGCAACAGTACTTC
D gene: TRBD2; J gene: TRBJ2-7; V gene: TRBV6-1; clone size: -; CDR3 protein: CASRHTSGGSYEQYF; CDR3 DNA: TGTGCCAGCAGACACACTAGCGGGGGCTCCTACGAGCAGTACTTC
D gene: -; J gene: TRBJ1-5; V gene: TRBV27; clone size: -; CDR3 protein: CASSSGRQPQHF; CDR3 DNA: TGTGCCAGCAGCTCTGGCCGTCAGCCCCAGCATTTT
D gene: -; J gene: TRBJ1-5; V gene: TRBV7-8; clone size: -; CDR3 protein: CASSEYGTPDQPQHF; CDR3 DNA: TGTGCCAGCAGCGAATACGGGACACCAGATCAGCCCCAGCATTTT
D gene: -; J gene: TRBJ1-1; V gene: TRBV27; clone size: -; CDR3 protein: CASSLVFGVGEAFF; CDR3 DNA: TGTGCCAGCAGTTTAGTTTTCGGGGTCGGTGAAGCTTTCTTT
D gene: TRBD2; J gene: TRBJ2-7; V gene: TRBV4-1; clone size: -; CDR3 protein: CASSQVGGFEQYF; CDR3 DNA: TGCGCCAGCAGCCAAGTCGGGGGGTTCGAGCAGTACTTC
D gene: -; J gene: TRBJ1-5; V gene: TRBV7-8; clone size: -; CDR3 protein: CASSRSNQPQHF; CDR3 DNA: TGTGCCAGCAGCCGTAGCAATCAGCCCCAGCATTTT
D gene: TRBD1; J gene: TRBJ2-7; V gene: TRBV30; clone size: -; CDR3 protein: CAWGTGTYEQYF; CDR3 DNA: TGTGCCTGGGGGACAGGGACCTACGAGCAGTACTTC
D gene: -; J gene: TRBJ1-2; V gene: TRBV19; clone size: -; CDR3 protein: CASSGSRERGYGYTF; CDR3 DNA: TGTGCCAGTAGCGGATCGAGGGAACGCGGCTATGGCTACACCTTC
D gene: TRBD1; J gene: TRBJ2-2; V gene: TRBV9; clone size: -; CDR3 protein: CASSSSTGTGVNTGELFF; CDR3 DNA: TGTGCCAGCAGCTCCTCGACCGGGACAGGGGTGAACACCGGGGAGCTGTTTTTT
D gene: -; J gene: TRBJ2-7; V gene: TRBV27; clone size: -; CDR3 protein: CASSPRGGYEQYF; CDR3 DNA: TGTGCCAGCAGTCCGCGAGGAGGCTACGAGCAGTACTTC
D gene: TRBD1; J gene: TRBJ2-1; V gene: TRBV10-1; clone size: -; CDR3 protein: CASSVRDRYNEQFF; CDR3 DNA: TGCGCCAGCAGTGTCCGGGACAGGTACAATGAGCAGTTCTTC
D gene: -; J gene: TRBJ1-4; V gene: TRBV28; clone size: -; CDR3 protein: CASSFGAGDPNEKLFF; CDR3 DNA: TGTGCCAGCAGTTTCGGGGCAGGGGACCCTAATGAAAAACTGTTTTTT
D gene: -; J gene: TRBJ2-3; V gene: TRBV7-3; clone size: once; CDR3 protein: CASSPTGLADTQYF; CDR3 DNA: TGTGCCAGCAGCCCTACGGGGTTGGCAGATACGCAGTATTTT
D gene: -; J gene: TRBJ1-1; V gene: TRBV10-3; clone size: -; CDR3 protein: CAISEQGSHLNTEAFF; CDR3 DNA: TGTGCCATCAGTGAGCAGGGTAGCCACTTGAACACTGAAGCTTTCTTT
D gene: -; J gene: TRBJ1-5; V gene: TRBV23-1; clone size: -; CDR3 protein: CASSQYAVGPTSNQPQHF; CDR3 DNA: TGCGCCAGCAGTCAATATGCGGTCGGGCCTACTAGCAATCAGCCCCAGCATTTT
D gene: TRBD2; J gene: TRBJ2-4; V gene: TRBV30; clone size: -; CDR3 protein: CAWSLGAGVGDIQYF; CDR3 DNA: TGTGCCTGGAGTCTAGGAGCGGGAGTAGGTGACATTCAGTACTTC
D gene: TRBD1; J gene: TRBJ1-4; V gene: TRBV28; clone size: once; CDR3 protein: CASRRRDRGLTTNEKLFF; CDR3 DNA: TGTGCCAGCAGACGACGGGACAGGGGATTGACAACTAATGAAAAACTGTTTTTT
D gene: TRBD1; J gene: TRBJ2-7; V gene: TRBV28; clone size: once; CDR3 protein: CASSLGQGAQLISYEQYF; CDR3 DNA: TGTGCCAGCAGTTTGGGACAGGGGGCCCAACTGATCTCCTACGAGCAGTACTTC
D gene: TRBD1; J gene: TRBJ1-1; V gene: TRBV25-1; clone size: -; CDR3 protein: CASSAPGQGFDTEAFF; CDR3 DNA: TGTGCCAGCAGCGCTCCGGGACAGGGTTTTGACACTGAAGCTTTCTTT
D gene: -; J gene: TRBJ2-5; V gene: TRBV6-1; clone size: -; CDR3 protein: CASGQQGTETQYF; CDR3 DNA: TGTGCCAGCGGCCAACAGGGAACAGAGACCCAGTACTTC
D gene: -; J gene: TRBJ2-7; V gene: TRBV15; clone size: -; CDR3 protein: CATSRERHPSYEQYF; CDR3 DNA: TGTGCCACCAGCAGAGAACGACACCCCTCCTACGAGCAGTACTTC
D gene: TRBD2; J gene: TRBJ2-7; V gene: TRBV29-1; clone size: -; CDR3 protein: CSVESYGRSSYEQYF; CDR3 DNA: TGCAGCGTTGAATCCTACGGGAGGAGCTCCTACGAGCAGTACTTC
D gene: -; J gene: TRBJ2-7; V gene: TRBV28; clone size: -; CDR3 protein: CASRLNVGHSYEQYF; CDR3 DNA: TGTGCCAGCAGGCTAAATGTCGGACACTCCTACGAGCAGTACTTC
D gene: -; J gene: TRBJ2-1; V gene: TRBV6-1; clone size: -; CDR3 protein: CASSEAGPRNEQFF; CDR3 DNA: TGTGCCAGCAGTGAGGCAGGGCCGCGCAATGAGCAGTTCTTC